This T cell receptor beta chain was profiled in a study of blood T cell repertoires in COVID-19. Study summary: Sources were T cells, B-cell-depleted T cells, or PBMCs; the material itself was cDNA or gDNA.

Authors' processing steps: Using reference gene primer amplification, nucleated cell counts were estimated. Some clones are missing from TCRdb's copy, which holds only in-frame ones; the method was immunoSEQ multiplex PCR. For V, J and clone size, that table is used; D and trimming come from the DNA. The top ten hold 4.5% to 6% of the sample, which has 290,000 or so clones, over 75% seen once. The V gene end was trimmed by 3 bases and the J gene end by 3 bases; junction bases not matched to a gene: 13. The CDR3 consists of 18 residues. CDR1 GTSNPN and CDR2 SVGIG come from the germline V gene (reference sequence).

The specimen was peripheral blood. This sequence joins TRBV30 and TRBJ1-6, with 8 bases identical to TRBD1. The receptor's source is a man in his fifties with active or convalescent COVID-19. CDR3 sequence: CAWSLGEGQALYNSPLHF. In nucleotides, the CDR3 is TGTGCCTGGAGCCTCGGGGAGGGACAGGCGCTCTATAATTCACCCCTCCACTTT.